This T cell receptor (beta chain) was captured by sequencing in a study of cytomegalovirus exposure and HLA in healthy donors. Primers for the PCR totalled 60 Vbeta and 13 Jbeta. Profiling relied on immunoSEQ multiplex PCR, and the TCRdb table lists in-frame clones only, not all of them. The table records about 83,000 clones, approximately 70% of them present only once. J lost 5 bases, V lost 5 bases, and 7 bases had no gene match. The CDR3 covers 15 residues. The V gene's germline CDR1 is MNHNS and CDR2 SASEGT. Regarding the study as a whole: Sequencing probably produced one cluster of sequence variants that were highly shared. In an earlier analysis, most TCR beta V segments were productive about 87% or about 30% of the time. In a later analysis, HLA-C alleles had the fewest associated TCRs, DRB1 alleles the most.

A word on this clone: The antigen is unknown.

The chain joins TRBV6-1 to TRBJ1-4; TRBD1 agrees at 8 bases. Sequenced material: PBMCs. The clonotype was recovered from a man in his sixties in good health and CMV-seronegative. CDR3 sequence (DNA): TGTGCCAGCAGTTCTCAGACAGGGGAAAATGAAAAACTGTTTTTT. Protein sequence: CASSSQTGENEKLFF.